The T cell receptor beta chain described here comes from a study of cytomegalovirus exposure and HLA in healthy donors (dated by TCRdb to about 2017). Regarding the study in general: The roughly 650 repertoires of the first cohort and the 110 or so validation repertoires were produced on the same platform, according to a later analysis. The study aimed to test whether signatures of past pathogen exposure could be identified by cataloging public T cell receptors. In addition to the first cohort of 666 subjects, a separate validation cohort of 120 different subjects was used. To predict cytomegalovirus infection status, the study brought together high-throughput TCR immunosequencing, statistical association of individual TCRs with disease status, and machine learning. What the research found in general, with its limitations: The study listed 164 TCR beta chains as associated with cytomegalovirus. The classifier was reported to diagnose cytomegalovirus status with high specificity and sensitivity in both the original and validation cohorts. Most TCR sequences were observed very rarely across donors, whereas some public TCRs were present in many individuals. A later analysis had no HLA typing for the validation cohort, so co-occurrence there was scored across all 110 or so repertoires. In vitro tests confirmed that a few of the cytomegalovirus-associated TCR beta chains recognize cytomegalovirus antigens. The authors suggested that the approach could potentially be generalized to other disease states and immunological phenotypes. A later analysis found that TCRs clustered in the first cohort also tended to co-occur in the 120 validation repertoires, with 94% of cluster scores above 0.

Separate from the approximately 730-subject first cohort, the validation cohort of roughly 130 subjects was the group to which the donors belonged. Library creation used the immunoSEQ multiplex PCR assay. The authors' pipeline ran thus. A statistical classification framework was built to diagnose cytomegalovirus status from the catalog of TCR beta chain sequences. TCRdb retrieved this table from immuneACCESS and kept in-frame rearrangements only. Not all clones are present; in checked studies, unresolved V genes account for under half, and no reason is known for the remainder. The V and J calls and the clone size are those of that table, but D and trimming were determined from the DNA. The sample contains around 250,000 clones, around 90% of them found a single time. The top ten constitute roughly 0.38% of the sample. Note on this clone: Its target antigen remains unknown. Qualities for individual bases were not recorded, and no much larger clone is one base off.

This sequence originates from a woman under 30 in good health and CMV-seronegative. Sequencing was performed on PBMCs.

CDR3 region: CASSLDGQGLGGYTF. The sequence in DNA is TGTGCCAGCAGCTTGGACGGACAGGGGCTCGGTGGCTACACCTTC. Here the chain combines TRBV5-4 and TRBJ1-2; 9 central nucleotides agree with TRBD1. The CDR3 runs 15 amino acids, cysteine and phenylalanine included. Here the CDR3 DNA is all that survives: 45 bases in frame from base 1. V lost 0 bases and J lost 7 bases, and the count of bases not matched to a germline gene is 7. The germline V gene (reference sequence) supplies CDR1 SGHNT and CDR2 YYREEE.